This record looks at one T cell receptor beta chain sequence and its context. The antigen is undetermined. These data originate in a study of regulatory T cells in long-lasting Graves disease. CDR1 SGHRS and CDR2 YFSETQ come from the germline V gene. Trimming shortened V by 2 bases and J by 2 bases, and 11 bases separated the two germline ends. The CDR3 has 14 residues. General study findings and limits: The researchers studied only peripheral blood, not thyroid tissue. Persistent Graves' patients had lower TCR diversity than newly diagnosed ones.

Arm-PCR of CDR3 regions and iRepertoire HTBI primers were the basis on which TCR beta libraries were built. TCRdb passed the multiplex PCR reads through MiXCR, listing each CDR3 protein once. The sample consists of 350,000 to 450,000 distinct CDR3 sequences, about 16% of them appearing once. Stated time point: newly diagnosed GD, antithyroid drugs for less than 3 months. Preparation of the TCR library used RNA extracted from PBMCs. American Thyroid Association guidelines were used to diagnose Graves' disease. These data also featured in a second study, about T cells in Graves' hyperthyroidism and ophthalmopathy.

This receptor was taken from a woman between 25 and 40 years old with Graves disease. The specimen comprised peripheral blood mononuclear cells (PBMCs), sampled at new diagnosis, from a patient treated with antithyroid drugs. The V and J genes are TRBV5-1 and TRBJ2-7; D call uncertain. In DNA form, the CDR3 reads TGCGCCAGCAGCTTCCAGTTAAGACCCTACGAGCAGTACTTC. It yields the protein CASSFQLRPYEQYF. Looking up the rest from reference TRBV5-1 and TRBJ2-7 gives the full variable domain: KAGVTQTPRYLIKTRGQQVTLSCSPISGHRSVSWYQQTPGQGLQFLFEYFSETQRNKGNFPGRFSGRQFSNSRSEMNVSTLELGDSALYLCASSFQLRPYEQYFGPGTRLTVT.